This entry is about one T cell receptor beta chain. Its antigen is still unknown. With a J-beta primer mix and a sample-barcoded 5' primer, a second PCR ran roughly 6 to 11 cycles. TCRdb re-called the 5' RACE reads with MiXCR, one entry per CDR3 protein. In the table there are around 990,000 distinct CDR3 sequences, about 23% of which are singletons. This entry is derived from a study of blood T cells in healthy people across ages. Study-level points and caveats: Older individuals had lower TCR beta diversity per million T cells (the decline was roughly linear).

The study isolated at least 6.5 million PBMCs from each sample. V lost 6 bases and J lost 5, with 10 bases in between. Germline CDR1 reads SEHNR; CDR2 reads FQNEAQ (reference sequence). The CDR3 runs 12 residues. These same records also appear under a second study, on T cells of mothers and their children. Turning to that study: The extracted RNA was employed in its entirety for cDNA synthesis, at roughly 1.5 ug per 15 ul.

The V and J genes are TRBV7-9 and TRBJ2-5; D is ambiguous. The sequenced sample consisted of blood. The TCR was taken from a girl aged 2 to 10 in good health. CDR3 nucleotides: TGTGCCAGCAGTAATCAATACGAGACCCAGTACTTC. Its translation: CASSNQYETQYF.